A single sample is the source of the 25 T cell receptor beta chains below, sequenced in a study of blood T cell repertoires in COVID-19. Produced via immunoSEQ multiplex PCR; TCRdb's table is partial and in-frame only. The sample gives roughly 24,000 clones, around 92% of which show up once; around 2% is in the top ten. Sequenced sample: peripheral blood. All receptors derive from a human donor in a cohort sampled during active COVID-19.

The chain employs TRBV5-6 and TRBJ2-7, with a possible D match to TRBD2 (5 bases). This CDR3 has 14 amino acids. The germline CDR1 and CDR2 sequences are SGHDT and YYEEEE. The ends were cut back, 2 bases at V and 1 base at J, with 10 bases in the middle. This CDR3 is CASSFPGSSYEQYF. The CDR3 DNA reads as TGTGCCAGCAGCTTCCCGGGATCTTCCTACGAGCAGTACTTC.

The gene calls are TRBV12-3 or TRBV12-4 and TRBJ1-6; tentatively, D is TRBD1 (5 bases). This CDR3 comprises 13 residues. Between the trimmed V and J ends, which lost 7 bases and 9 bases, there was a span of 13 bases. CDR3 coding DNA: TGTGCCAGCACCCCAGGGTTTGGTTCACCCCTCCACTTT. This encodes CASTPGFGSPLHF.

The gene calls are TRBV30 and TRBJ2-7; TRBD1 is a possible D gene (6 bases). Trimming left V 3 bases short and J 3 bases short, with 15 bases between. The CDR3 extends over 14 amino acids. Looked up from germline, CDR1 is GTSNPN and CDR2 is SVGIG (reference sequence). CDR3 protein: CAWSTGSRLYEQYF. CDR3 bases: TGTGCCTGGAGCACAGGGAGTCGTCTCTACGAGCAGTACTTC.

The chain recombines TRBV28 with TRBJ1-1; D possibly corresponds to TRBD1 (6 bases). Germline V CDR1 and CDR2: MDHEN, SYDVKM. The CDR3 extends over 14 amino acids. The V and J ends lost 7 bases and 1 base respectively, with 13 bases between them. CDR3 loop: CASTPRGANTEAFF. CDR3 in DNA: TGTGCCAGCACCCCCCGGGGGGCGAACACTGAAGCTTTCTTT.

This sequence joins TRBV7-2 and TRBJ2-3; the match to TRBD1 covers 7 bases. The CDR3 covers 14 residues. Germline V gives CDR1 SGHTA, CDR2 FQGNSA. The V gene end was trimmed by 5 bases and the J gene end by 0 bases; junction bases not matched to a gene: 2. The DNA of the CDR3 is TGTGCCAGCAGCCCCAGGGGGAGCACAGATACGCAGTATTTT. Translating it yields CASSPRGSTDTQYF.

V and J are TRBV7-2 and TRBJ2-1; 7 bases are shared with TRBD1. V gave up 1 base and J gave up 4 bases; unmatched junction bases: 4. Germline CDR1 reads SGHTA; CDR2 reads FQGNSA. CDR3 length equals 15 residues. The CDR3 DNA reads as TGTGCCAGCAGCTTAGGGGGGACAGTTTACAATGAGCAGTTCTTC. It is translated as CASSLGGTVYNEQFF.

The chain employs TRBV29-1 and TRBJ1-2; 7 bases map to TRBD1. The CDR3 runs 13 residues. After removal of 7 bases from V and 4 bases from J, the junction contained 9 bases not matched to a gene. The germline V gene encodes CDR1 SQVTM and CDR2 ANQGSEA. The CDR3 region is CSAVDRVPYGYTF. For the CDR3, the DNA is TGCAGCGCCGTTGACAGGGTCCCCTATGGCTACACCTTC.

This chain joins TRBV7-3 and TRBJ2-2; 10 bases match TRBD1. The CDR3 spans 18 residues. The germline CDR1 and CDR2 sequences are SGHTA and FQGTGA. The ends lost 3 bases at V and 5 bases at J; junction bases unmatched: 12. For the CDR3, the DNA is TGTGCCAGCAGCTTGAGACAGGGGGCCGCGGGTGGTACCGGGGAGCTGTTTTTT. It encodes CASSLRQGAAGGTGELFF. The full variable domain, completed using reference TRBV7-3 and TRBJ2-2, is GAGVSQTPSNKVTEKGKYVELRCDPISGHTALYWYRQSLGQGPEFLIYFQGTGAADDSGLPNDRFFAVRPEGSVSTLKIQRTERGDSAVYLCASSLRQGAAGGTGELFFGEGSRLTVL.

This clone was counted a single time. This chain uses TRBV2 with TRBJ2-6, with D tentatively TRBD1 (5 bases). The V end was cut by 8 bases, the J end by 0 bases, with 14 bases between. The V gene's germline CDR1 is SNHLY and CDR2 FYNNEI. This CDR3 comprises 16 residues. The CDR3, as DNA: TGTGCCAGCTCAGCAGGGCGCCTCTCTGGGGCCAACGTCCTGACTTTC. This codes for CASSAGRLSGANVLTF.

The rearrangement uses TRBV7-7 and TRBJ1-4; TRBD1 matches at 7 bases. This CDR3 region has 18 residues. The V and J ends lost 4 bases and 7 bases, in that order; junction bases with no gene match: 18. The germline CDR1 and CDR2 sequences are SSHAT and FNYEAQ (reference sequence). As DNA, the CDR3 is TGTGCCAGCAGCTCCGTAAAGACCCTGACAGGGTACGGTGAAAAACTGTTTTTT. Translating it yields CASSSVKTLTGYGEKLFF. Full variable domain (rest looked up from reference TRBV7-7 and TRBJ1-4): GAGVSQSPRYKVTKRGQDVTLRCDPISSHATLYWYQQALGQGPEFLTYFNYEAQPDKSGLPSDRFSAERPEGSISTLTIQRTEQRDSAMYRCASSSVKTLTGYGEKLFFGSGTQLSVL.

The chain is built from TRBV7-9 and TRBJ2-5; tentatively, D is TRBD2 (5 bases). There are 14 residues in the CDR3. The V and J ends lost 3 bases and 5 bases respectively, with 13 bases between them. CDR1 and CDR2 from the germline V gene are SEHNR and FQNEAQ (reference sequence). CDR3 amino acids: CASSLVEGRETQYF. CDR3 DNA sequence: TGTGCCAGCAGCTTGGTAGAGGGAAGGGAGACCCAGTACTTC.

The chain couples TRBV3-1 (or the pseudogene TRBV3-2) to TRBJ2-2; the match to TRBD1 covers 10 bases. The CDR3 sequence is 16 residues long. CDR1 and CDR2 from the germline V gene are LGHDT and YNNKEL (reference sequence). V lost 4 bases to trimming and J lost 2 bases; unmatched junction nucleotides: 4. Written as DNA, the CDR3 is TGTGCCAGCAGCCTTCGGACAGGGGGTAACACCGGGGAGCTGTTTTTT. Encoded protein: CASSLRTGGNTGELFF.

The chain carries TRBV6-5 and TRBJ2-1, with TRBD1 identical over 7 bases. V gave up 11 bases and J gave up 7 bases; unmatched junction bases: 11. CDR1 is MNHEY, CDR2 SVGAGI, per germline. The CDR3 runs 13 residues. CDR3 sequence (DNA): TGTGCCGTTCACAGGGGTTTCGCGAATGAGCAGTTCTTC. It is translated as CAVHRGFANEQFF.

This clone was detected only once. The rearrangement joins TRBV3-1 (or the pseudogene TRBV3-2) to TRBJ1-2; no clear D. Trimming removed 3 bases at V and 0 bases at J, with 5 bases between. This CDR3 contains 13 residues. CDR1 and CDR2 (germline): LGHDT, YNNKEL (reference sequence). CDR3 in DNA: TGTGCCAGCAGCCACGAGTCTAACTATGGCTACACCTTC. Encoded protein: CASSHESNYGYTF.

As for this clone: At one boundary the junction diverges from the germline segment, which might be a read error. This chain links TRBV27 with TRBJ1-1; D possibly corresponds to TRBD1 (6 bases). The CDR3 consists of 15 residues. CDR1 and CDR2 (germline): MNHEY, SMNVEV (reference sequence). As DNA, the CDR3 is TGTGTCAGCAGTTTATTAGGGGGGGCTGGCACTGAAGCTTTCTTT. It translates to CVSSLLGGAGTEAFF.

This clone was counted only a few times. The chain carries TRBV12-2 and TRBJ2-7; TRBD1, the D gene given by the table, was not confirmed from the DNA. TRBV12-2 is given as a pseudogene. The CDR3 runs 16 residues. The DNA of the CDR3 is TGTGCAAGTCGCTTAGCGCTCGACAGGGGGCCCTACGAGCAGTACTTC. Amino acids: CASRLALDRGPYEQYF.

The genes are TRBV12-3 or TRBV12-4 and TRBJ2-7; TRBD1 aligns across 10 bases. Trimming took 6 bases from V and 1 from J; bases not matched to a gene: 0. The CDR3 runs 13 residues. CDR3 nucleotides: TGTGCCAGCAGGGGACAGGGGTCCTACGAGCAGTACTTC. Translated, it gives CASRGQGSYEQYF.

The chain couples TRBV7-9 to TRBJ2-4; D gene unclear. V lost 4 bases, J lost 9 bases, and 13 bases lay in between. CDR3 length equals 13 residues. Germline V gene data show CDR1 as SEHNR and CDR2 as FQNEAQ (reference sequence). Written as DNA, the CDR3 is TGTGCCAGCAGCTCGGCCCTCGAGGCCATTCAGTACTTC. This gives the protein CASSSALEAIQYF.

The chain joins TRBV19 to TRBJ1-2; 9 bases align to TRBD1. Unmatched junction bases numbered 11, after V lost 3 bases and J lost 6 bases. In germline, CDR1 is LNHDA, CDR2 SQIVND (reference sequence). This CDR3 is 16 amino acids long. DNA for the CDR3: TGTGCCAGTAGTATGTACACCCCGACAGGGGGTGATGGCTACACCTTC. Amino acids: CASSMYTPTGGDGYTF. Complete variable domain (other parts from reference TRBV19 and TRBJ1-2): DGGITQSPKYLFRKEGQNVTLSCEQNLNHDAMYWYRQDPGQGLRLIYYSQIVNDFQKGDIAEGYSVSREKKESFPLTVTSAQKNPTAFYLCASSMYTPTGGDGYTFGSGTRLTVV.

CDR3 DNA: TGCGCCAGCAGCCAAGATCAGGATAGCGGGGGGGTGTACAATGAGCAGTTCTTC. This gives the protein CASSQDQDSGGVYNEQFF. V and J are TRBV4-1 and TRBJ2-1; 11 bases are shared with TRBD2. The germline gives CDR1 MGHRA, CDR2 YSYEKL. The trim removed 0 bases at V and 4 bases at J, leaving 8 bases unmatched. The CDR3 length is 18 residues.

The chain couples TRBV19 to TRBJ1-4; D not certain. Germline V gene data show CDR1 as LNHDA and CDR2 as SQIVND (reference sequence). Between the trimmed V and J ends, which lost 3 bases and 0 bases, there was a span of 14 bases. The CDR3 has 17 amino acids. In DNA form, the CDR3 reads TGTGCCAGTAGTATGTTTAGACTCGGAGCAACTAATGAAAAACTGTTTTTT. This gives the protein CASSMFRLGATNEKLFF.

This clone occurred once. The gene calls are TRBV2 and TRBJ2-3; TRBD1 matches at 11 bases. In germline, CDR1 is SNHLY, CDR2 FYNNEI. The CDR3 covers 14 residues. The V and J ends lost 11 bases and 4 bases, in that order; junction bases with no gene match: 8. The CDR3 DNA sequence: TGTGCCTCGCGGACAGGGGGCTTAGCAGATACGCAGTATTTT. Amino acids: CASRTGGLADTQYF.

The chain links TRBV30 to TRBJ1-6; TRBD1 aligns across 8 bases. V lost 1 base, J lost 9 bases, and 11 bases stayed unmatched. Germline CDR1 GTSNPN, CDR2 SVGIG (reference sequence). CDR3 length: 16 amino acids. CDR3 protein: CAWSENDRGVSSPLHF. CDR3 nucleotides: TGTGCCTGGAGTGAAAATGACAGGGGAGTAAGTTCACCCCTCCACTTT.

The chain couples TRBV7-2 to TRBJ2-7; 13 bases fit TRBD2. With 3 bases clipped from V and 1 base from J, the junction kept 3 bases outside the gene matches. Per germline, CDR1 SGHTA and CDR2 FQGNSA. The CDR3 sequence is 16 residues long. The CDR3 protein is CASSLGLAGNSYEQYF. The CDR3 DNA is TGTGCCAGCAGCTTGGGACTAGCGGGGAATTCCTACGAGCAGTACTTC.

The chain joins TRBV6-4 to TRBJ2-7, with 7 nucleotides matching TRBD1. This CDR3 contains 14 residues. Germline assignment: CDR1 MRHNA and CDR2 SNTAGT. V lost 7 bases and J lost 6; bases outside the gene matches: 12. This CDR3 is CASKTHLGGAEQYF. In DNA form, the CDR3 reads TGTGCCAGCAAGACTCACCTAGGGGGCGCCGAGCAGTACTTC.